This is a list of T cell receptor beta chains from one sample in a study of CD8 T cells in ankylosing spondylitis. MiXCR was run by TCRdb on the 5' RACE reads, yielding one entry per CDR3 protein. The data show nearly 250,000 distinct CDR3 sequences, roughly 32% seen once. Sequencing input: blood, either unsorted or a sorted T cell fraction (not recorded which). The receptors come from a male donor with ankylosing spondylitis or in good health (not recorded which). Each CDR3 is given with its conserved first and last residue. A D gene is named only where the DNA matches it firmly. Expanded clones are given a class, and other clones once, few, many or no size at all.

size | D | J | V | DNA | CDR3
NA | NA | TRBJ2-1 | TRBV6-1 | TGTGCCAGCAGTAAACAGGGGGGGGAGGACGAGCAGTTCTTC | CASSKQGGEDEQFF
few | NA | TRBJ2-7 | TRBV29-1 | TGCAGCGTGGTACGGGGTGGCGAGCAGTACTTC | CSVVRGGEQYF
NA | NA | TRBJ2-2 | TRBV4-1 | TGCGCCAGCAGCCAGTCTACCGGGACCGGGAACACCGGGGAGCTGTTTTTT | CASSQSTGTGNTGELFF
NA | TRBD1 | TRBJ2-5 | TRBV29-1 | TGCAGCGCCAGACAGGGTTCGGTGGGAGAGACCCAGTACTTC | CSARQGSVGETQYF
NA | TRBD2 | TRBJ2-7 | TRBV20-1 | TGCAGTGCTAGTCCGGGGGGGGTAGACGAGCAGTACTTC | CSASPGGVDEQYF
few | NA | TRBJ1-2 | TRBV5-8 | TGTGCCAGCAGCTTAGCGGAGTATGGCTACACCTTC | CASSLAEYGYTF
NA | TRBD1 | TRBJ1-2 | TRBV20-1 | TGCAGTGCTAAACCCGGGACAGGGTACTATGGCTACACCTTC | CSAKPGTGYYGYTF
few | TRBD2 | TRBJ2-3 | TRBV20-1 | TGCAGTGCAGCCGGGACTACCACAGATACGCAGTATTTT | CSAAGTTTDTQYF
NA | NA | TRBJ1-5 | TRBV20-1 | TGCAGTGCTGGCCCCGATCAGCCCCAGCATTTT | CSAGPDQPQHF
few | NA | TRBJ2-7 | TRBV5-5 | TGTGCCAGCAGCTTGGATGTAGGGTCGGCCTACGAGCAGTACTTC | CASSLDVGSAYEQYF
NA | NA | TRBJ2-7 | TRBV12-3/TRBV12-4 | TGTGCCAGCAGTTGGGCAGGGGACTACGAGCAGTACTTC | CASSWAGDYEQYF
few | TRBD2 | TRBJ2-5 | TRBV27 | TGTGCCAGCAGTTCTCGCGGGGCGGGGGGCGTAGAGACCCAGTACTTC | CASSSRGAGGVETQYF
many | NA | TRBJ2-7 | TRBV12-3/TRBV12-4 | TGTGCCAGCAGCCTTGGGACATACGAGCAGTACTTC | CASSLGTYEQYF
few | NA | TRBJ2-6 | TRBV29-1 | TGCAGCGTTGAAGAAGGCAGAAACTCTGGGGCCAACGGCCTGACTTTC | CSVEEGRNSGANGLTF
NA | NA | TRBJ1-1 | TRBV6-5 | TGTGCCAGCAGTTACTTGGGGGAGGACACTGAAGCTTTCTTT | CASSYLGEDTEAFF
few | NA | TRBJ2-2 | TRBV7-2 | TGTGCCAGCAGCGTGGACAGAGGGGAGCTGTTTTTT | CASSVDRGELFF
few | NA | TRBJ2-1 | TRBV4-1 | TGCGCCAGCAGCCAAGAGCGGTATTCCTCCTACAATGAGCAGTTCTTC | CASSQERYSSYNEQFF
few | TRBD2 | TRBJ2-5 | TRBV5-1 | TGCGCCAGCAGCTTGGTGGTAGCGGGGGCTGGAGAGACCCAGTACTTC | CASSLVVAGAGETQYF
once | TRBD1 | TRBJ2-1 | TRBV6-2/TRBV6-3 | TGTGCCTGCAAATCGGGACAGGGGATCTATGAGCAGTTCTTC | CACKSGQGIYEQFF
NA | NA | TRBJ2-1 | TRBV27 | TGTGCCAGCAGTTTGGGAGACACCTACAATGAGCAGTTCTTC | CASSLGDTYNEQFF
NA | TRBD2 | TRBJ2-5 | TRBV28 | TGTGCCAGCAGTTTGGGGACTAGCGACGAAGAGACCCAGTACTTC | CASSLGTSDEETQYF
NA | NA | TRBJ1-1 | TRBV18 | TGTGCCAGCTCACCGTCGGTCCGGGACACTGAAGCTTTCTTT | CASSPSVRDTEAFF
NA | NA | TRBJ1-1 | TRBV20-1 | TGCAGTGCTACCAGTCCTACAGGAGGCTATGAAGCTTTCTTT | CSATSPTGGYEAFF
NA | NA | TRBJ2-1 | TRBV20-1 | TGCAGTGGCCGACTGCTTAATGAGCAGTTCTTC | CSGRLLNEQFF
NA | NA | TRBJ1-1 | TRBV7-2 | TGTGCCAGCAGCTTCTCACAGGGGAACACTGAAGCTTTCTTT | CASSFSQGNTEAFF
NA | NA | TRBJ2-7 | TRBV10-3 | TGTGCCATCAGCCCACAAGGGCTCTACGAGCAGTACTTC | CAISPQGLYEQYF
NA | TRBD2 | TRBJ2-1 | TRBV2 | TGTGCCGGAGGGAGGGATCAGGTTTGGCAGTTCTTC | CAGGRDQVWQFF
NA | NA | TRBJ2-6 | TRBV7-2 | TGTGCCAGCAGCTACAGGGCTATCGGGGCCAACGTCCTGACTTTC | CASSYRAIGANVLTF
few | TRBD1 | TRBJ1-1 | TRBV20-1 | TGCAGTGCCATACAGGGGGATTGGACTGAAGCTTTCTTT | CSAIQGDWTEAFF
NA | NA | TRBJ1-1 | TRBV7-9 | TGTGCCAGCAGCTTAGGGCGGGATGAAGCTTTCTTT | CASSLGRDEAFF
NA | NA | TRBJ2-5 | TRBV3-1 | TGTGCCAGCAGCCAGACACTAGTCCCCCAAGAGACCCAGTACTTC | CASSQTLVPQETQYF
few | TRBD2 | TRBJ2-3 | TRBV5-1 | TGCGCCAGCAGCTCTAGCGGGGGGGCATATACGCAGTATTTT | CASSSSGGAYTQYF
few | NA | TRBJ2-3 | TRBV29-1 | TGCAGCGTTGAAAGTGCGGCAGATACGCAGTATTTT | CSVESAADTQYF
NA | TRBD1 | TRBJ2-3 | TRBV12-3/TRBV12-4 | TGTGCCAGCAGTCCGAGGGACAGGAACACAGATACGCAGTATTTT | CASSPRDRNTDTQYF
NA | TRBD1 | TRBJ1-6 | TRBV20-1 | TGCAGTGCTAAAACCGGGACAGGTTTTAATTCACCCCTCCACTTT | CSAKTGTGFNSPLHF
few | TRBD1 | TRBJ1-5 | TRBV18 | TGTGCCAGCTCACCGGACAGGAGCGGTGGGCCCCAGCATTTT | CASSPDRSGGPQHF
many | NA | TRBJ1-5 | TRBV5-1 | TGCGCCAGCAGCTTGACCGGTAGCAATCAGCCCCAGCATTTT | CASSLTGSNQPQHF
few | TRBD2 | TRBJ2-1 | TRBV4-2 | TGTGCCAGCAGCCCCAGCGGGGGGGCGTCTAATGAGCAGTTCTTC | CASSPSGGASNEQFF
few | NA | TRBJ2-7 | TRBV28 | TGTGCCAGCAGTTTGGCCAGGGAGCCCTACGAGCAGTACTTC | CASSLAREPYEQYF
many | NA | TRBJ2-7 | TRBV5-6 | TGTGCCAGCAGCCCTCCGGAATCCTACGAGCAGTACTTC | CASSPPESYEQYF
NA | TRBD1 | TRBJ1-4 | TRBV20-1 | TGCAGTGCTAGAGGAATCCGGGACAGGGTCCCCCCAAATGAAAAACTGTTTTTT | CSARGIRDRVPPNEKLFF